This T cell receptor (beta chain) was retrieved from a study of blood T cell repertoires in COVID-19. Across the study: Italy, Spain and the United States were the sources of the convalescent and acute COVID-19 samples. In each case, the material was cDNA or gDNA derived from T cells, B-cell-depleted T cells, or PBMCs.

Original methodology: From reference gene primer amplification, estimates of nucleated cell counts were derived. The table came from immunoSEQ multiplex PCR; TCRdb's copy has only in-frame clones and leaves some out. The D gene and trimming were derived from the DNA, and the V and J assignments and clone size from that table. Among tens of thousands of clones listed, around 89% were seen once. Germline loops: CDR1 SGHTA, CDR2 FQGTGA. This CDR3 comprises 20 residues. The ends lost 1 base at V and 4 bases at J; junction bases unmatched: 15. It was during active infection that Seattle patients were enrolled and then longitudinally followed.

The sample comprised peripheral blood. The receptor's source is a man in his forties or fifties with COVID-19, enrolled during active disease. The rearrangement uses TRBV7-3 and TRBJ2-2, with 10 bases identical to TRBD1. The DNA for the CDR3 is TGTGCCAGCAGCTTAAGACGCAGACAGGGGGCGCCTAAAGGCACCGGGGAGCTGTTTTTT. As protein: CASSLRRRQGAPKGTGELFF.